This T cell receptor beta chain stems from a study of PD-1 blockade in classical Hodgkin lymphoma. Notes on the study in general: Significant TCR diversity gains by C4D1 occurred in CD4+ but not CD8+ cells.

Every patient experienced relapse after autologous stem cell transplantation, and brentuximab vedotin exposure varied. Losses at the gene ends were 0 bases for V and 2 bases for J; bases not matched to a gene: 5. CDR1 is SGHRS and CDR2 is YFSETQ in the germline V gene. This CDR3 contains 16 residues. In regard to this clone: Its specificity is not known.

TCRdb's table, derived via immunoSEQ multiplex PCR, lists solely in-frame clones and lacks some. This table has about 150,000 clones, about four fifths appearing once. The TCR sequence derives from a human donor with classical Hodgkin lymphoma. This material consisted of peripheral blood mononuclear cells (PBMCs), taken before the second cycle of nivolumab. The gene calls are TRBV5-1 and TRBJ2-3; 8 nucleotides agree with TRBD2. The CDR3 sequence: CASSLARGGSTDTQYF. DNA for the CDR3: TGCGCCAGCAGCTTGGCACGGGGGGGATCCACAGATACGCAGTATTTT.